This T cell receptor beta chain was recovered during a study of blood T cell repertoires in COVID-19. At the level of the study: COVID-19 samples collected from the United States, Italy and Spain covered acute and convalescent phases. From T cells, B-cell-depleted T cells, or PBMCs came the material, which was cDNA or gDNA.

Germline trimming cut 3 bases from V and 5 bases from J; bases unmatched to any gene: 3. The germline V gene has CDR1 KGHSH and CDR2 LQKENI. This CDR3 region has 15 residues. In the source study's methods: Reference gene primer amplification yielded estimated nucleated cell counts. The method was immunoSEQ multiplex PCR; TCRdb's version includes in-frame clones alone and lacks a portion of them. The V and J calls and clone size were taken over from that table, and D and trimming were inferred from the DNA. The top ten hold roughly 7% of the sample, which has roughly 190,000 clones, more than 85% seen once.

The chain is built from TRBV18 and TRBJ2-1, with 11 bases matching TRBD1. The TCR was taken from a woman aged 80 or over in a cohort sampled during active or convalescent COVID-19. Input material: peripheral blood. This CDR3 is CASSPRDRGNNEQFF. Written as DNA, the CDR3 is TGTGCCAGCTCACCCCGGGACAGGGGGAACAATGAGCAGTTCTTC.